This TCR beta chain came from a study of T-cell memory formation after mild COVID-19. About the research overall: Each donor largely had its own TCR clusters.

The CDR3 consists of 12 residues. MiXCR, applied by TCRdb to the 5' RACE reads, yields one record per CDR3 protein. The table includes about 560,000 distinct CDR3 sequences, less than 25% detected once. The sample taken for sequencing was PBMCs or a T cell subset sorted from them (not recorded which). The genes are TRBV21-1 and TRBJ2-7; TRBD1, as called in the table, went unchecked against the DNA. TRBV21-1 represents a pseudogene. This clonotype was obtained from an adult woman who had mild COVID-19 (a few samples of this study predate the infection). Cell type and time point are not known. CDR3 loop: CASGDGSYEQYF. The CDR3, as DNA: TGTGCCAGCGGGGACGGGTCCTACGAGCAGTACTTC.